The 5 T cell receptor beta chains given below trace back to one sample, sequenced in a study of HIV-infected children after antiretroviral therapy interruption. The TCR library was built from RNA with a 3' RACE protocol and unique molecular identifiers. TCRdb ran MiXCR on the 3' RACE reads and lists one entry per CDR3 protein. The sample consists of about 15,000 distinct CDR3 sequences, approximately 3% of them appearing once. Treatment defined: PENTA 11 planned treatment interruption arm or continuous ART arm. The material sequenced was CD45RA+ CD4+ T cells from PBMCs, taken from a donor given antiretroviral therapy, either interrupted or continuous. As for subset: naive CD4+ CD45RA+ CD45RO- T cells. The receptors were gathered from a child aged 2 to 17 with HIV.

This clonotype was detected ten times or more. The CDR3 DNA is TGTGCCAGCAGCCGAGCGACCGGGCCTCCACCCAGGAATGAGCAGTTCTTC. This gives the protein CASSRATGPPPRNEQFF. This chain joins TRBV12-3 or TRBV12-4 and TRBJ2-1; D gene uncertain. The V end was cut by 6 bases, the J end by 7 bases, with 25 bases between. The CDR3 covers 17 residues.

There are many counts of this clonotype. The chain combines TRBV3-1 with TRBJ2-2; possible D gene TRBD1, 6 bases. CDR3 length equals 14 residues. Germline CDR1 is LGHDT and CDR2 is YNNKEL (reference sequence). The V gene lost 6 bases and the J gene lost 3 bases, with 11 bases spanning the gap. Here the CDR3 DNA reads TGTGCCAGCAGATCTTCAGGGGACACCGGGGAGCTGTTTTTT. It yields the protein CASRSSGDTGELFF.

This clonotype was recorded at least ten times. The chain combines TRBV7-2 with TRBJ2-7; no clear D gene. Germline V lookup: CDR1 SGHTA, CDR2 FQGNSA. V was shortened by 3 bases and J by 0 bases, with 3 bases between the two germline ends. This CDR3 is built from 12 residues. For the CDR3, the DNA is TGTGCCAGCAGCTTTAGCTCCTACGAGCAGTACTTC. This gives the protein CASSFSSYEQYF.

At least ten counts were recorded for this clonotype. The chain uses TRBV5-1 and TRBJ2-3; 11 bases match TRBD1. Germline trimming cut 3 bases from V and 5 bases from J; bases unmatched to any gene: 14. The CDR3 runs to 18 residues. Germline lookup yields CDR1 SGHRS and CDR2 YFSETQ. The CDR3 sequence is CASSYNPGQGAVKDTQYF. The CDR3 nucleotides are TGCGCCAGCAGCTATAACCCCGGACAGGGGGCGGTCAAAGATACGCAGTATTTT.

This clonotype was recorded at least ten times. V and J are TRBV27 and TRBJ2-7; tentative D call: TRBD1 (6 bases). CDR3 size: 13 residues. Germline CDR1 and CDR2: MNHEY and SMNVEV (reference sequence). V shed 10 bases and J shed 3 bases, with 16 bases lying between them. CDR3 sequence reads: CATSNREGYEQYF. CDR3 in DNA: TGTGCCACTTCAAACAGGGAAGGCTACGAGCAGTACTTC.